The present T cell receptor (beta chain) was sequenced within a study of identical twins. Overall study results and limits: Out-of-frame alpha sequences common to twins were enriched for low generation probability. Insertion counts were lower in abundant cord blood beta clonotypes, a trend that memory repertoires did not show. Partial confounding of zero-insertion analyses by invariant MAIT and iNKT cells was possible.

A universal primer site was incorporated via template switching, and the cDNA contained unique molecular identifiers. Via MiXCR, TCRdb re-called the 5' RACE reads, giving one row per CDR3 protein. The sample has more than 1.5 million distinct CDR3 sequences, about 31% seen once; the top ten hold more than 0.25%. This clonotype was found many times. Its antigen is currently unknown. With V trimmed by 2 bases and J by 0 bases, 0 bases remained unmatched. The CDR3 runs to 15 residues. The TCR comes from a newborn girl in good health. The J gene is TRBJ2-1, the V gene TRBV12-3 or TRBV12-4, with 8 bases fitting TRBD2. The sample comprised cord blood. The CDR3 DNA follows: TGTGCCAGCAGTTTACGGGGGGGCTCCTACAATGAGCAGTTCTTC. Residues: CASSLRGGSYNEQFF.